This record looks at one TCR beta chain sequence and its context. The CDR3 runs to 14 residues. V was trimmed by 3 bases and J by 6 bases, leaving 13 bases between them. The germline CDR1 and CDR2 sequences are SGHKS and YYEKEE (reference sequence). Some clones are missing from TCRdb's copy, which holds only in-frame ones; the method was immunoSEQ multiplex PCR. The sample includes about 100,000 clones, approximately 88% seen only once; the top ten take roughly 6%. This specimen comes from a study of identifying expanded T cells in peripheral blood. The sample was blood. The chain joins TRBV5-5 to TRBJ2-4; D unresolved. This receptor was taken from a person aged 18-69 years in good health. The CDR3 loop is CASSSPTMANIQYF. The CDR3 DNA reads TGTGCCAGCAGCTCCCCGACAATGGCAAACATTCAGTACTTC.